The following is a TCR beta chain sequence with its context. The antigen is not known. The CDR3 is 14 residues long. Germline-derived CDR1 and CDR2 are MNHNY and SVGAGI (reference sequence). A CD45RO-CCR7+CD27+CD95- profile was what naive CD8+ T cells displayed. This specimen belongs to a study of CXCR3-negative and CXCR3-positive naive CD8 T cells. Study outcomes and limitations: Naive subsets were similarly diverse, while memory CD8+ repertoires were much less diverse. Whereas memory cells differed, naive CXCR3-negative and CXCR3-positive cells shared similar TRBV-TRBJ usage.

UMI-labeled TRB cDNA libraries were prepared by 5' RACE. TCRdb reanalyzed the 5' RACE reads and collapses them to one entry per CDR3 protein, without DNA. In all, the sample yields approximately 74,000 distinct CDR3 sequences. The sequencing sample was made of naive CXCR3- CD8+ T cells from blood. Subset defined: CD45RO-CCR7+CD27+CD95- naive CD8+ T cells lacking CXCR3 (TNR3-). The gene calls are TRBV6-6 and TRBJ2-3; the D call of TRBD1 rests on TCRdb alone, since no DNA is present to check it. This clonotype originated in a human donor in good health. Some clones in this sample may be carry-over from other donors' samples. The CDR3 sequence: CASSGGGSTDTQYF.